The 10 T cell receptor beta chains reported below all come from one sample, sequenced in a study of T cell changes during pregnancy in multiple sclerosis (dated by TCRdb to the late 2010s). The library relied on the immunoSEQ multiplex PCR assay. The clones in this table, taken by TCRdb from immuneACCESS, are in-frame only. Not every clone is retained; where verified, under half of the shortfall comes from an unresolved V gene, and the cause of the rest is unknown. The sample data list 45,000 to 70,000 clones, and about nine tenths of these were observed just once. The ten most abundant clones make up approximately 0.64% of the sample. Specimen: CD4+ T cells from peripheral blood mononuclear cells, collected after pregnancy. These receptors were obtained from a female donor with multiple sclerosis, enrolled in a pregnancy study.

The chain links TRBV2 to TRBJ1-2, with D possibly TRBD1 on 6 matching bases. Germline lookup yields CDR1 SNHLY and CDR2 FYNNEI. This CDR3 has 16 amino acids. Trimming stripped 2 bases from V and 0 bases from J, with 13 bases between. For the CDR3, the DNA is TGTGCCAGCAGTGAATCAAGCAGGGGCCCTAACTATGGCTACACCTTC. It yields the protein CASSESSRGPNYGYTF.

V gene TRBV4-3 combines with J gene TRBJ2-7, with 10 bases matching TRBD2. The CDR3 has 14 residues. From germline, CDR1 is LGHNA and CDR2 YSLEER. Trimming cost V 0 bases and J 7 bases; bases outside gene matches: 3. This CDR3 reads CASSQEAGGYEQYF. The DNA for the CDR3 is TGCGCCAGCAGCCAAGAAGCGGGGGGGTATGAGCAGTACTTC.

The V gene is TRBV15, the J gene TRBJ2-5, with 8 bases aligning to TRBD2. The CDR3 extends over 19 amino acids. After removal of 1 base from V and 5 bases from J, the junction contained 18 bases not matched to a gene. Germline loops: CDR1 LNHNV, CDR2 YYDKDF (reference sequence). The CDR3 here is CATSRVQGAGAPLGETQYF. The CDR3 nucleotides read TGTGCCACCAGCAGAGTTCAAGGAGCGGGGGCCCCCCTTGGGGAGACCCAGTACTTC.

This chain uses TRBV7-2 with TRBJ2-5; 9 bases are shared with TRBD2. This CDR3 has 16 amino acids. J gave up 1 base and V 5 bases, and 8 bases lay outside the gene matches. Germline V gene lookup returns CDR1 SGHTA and CDR2 FQGNSA. The CDR3 here is CASSIHSSGVQETQYF. The CDR3 nucleotides are TGTGCCAGCAGCATTCATTCTAGCGGGGTCCAAGAGACCCAGTACTTC.

The chain employs TRBV27 and TRBJ1-2, with D possibly being TRBD1 (5 bases). The germline V and J ends were trimmed by 4 bases and 1 base, with 13 bases remaining between them. The CDR3 loop spans 15 amino acids. CDR1 MNHEY and CDR2 SMNVEV come from the germline V gene (reference sequence). The CDR3 is CASSSLDILNYGYTF. In nucleotides, the CDR3 is TGTGCCAGCAGTTCCCTGGACATTCTTAACTATGGCTACACCTTC.

The chain recombines TRBV5-1 with TRBJ1-6; 9 positions match TRBD1. This CDR3 is built from 14 residues. CDR1 is SGHRS, CDR2 YFSETQ, per germline. V was pared by 4 bases and J by 7 bases, with 3 bases of the junction left unmatched. The DNA for the CDR3 is TGCGCCAGCAGCCTAGACAGGGGGAATTCACCCCTCCACTTT. It yields the protein CASSLDRGNSPLHF.

As to this clone: The junction and the germline gene differ at one end; a read error may be behind it. The chain employs TRBV7-3 and TRBJ2-1; 7 bases align to TRBD2. Germline CDR1 SGHTA, CDR2 FQGTGA. The CDR3 has 14 residues. The CDR3 nucleotides are TGTGCCAGCACCTTAGGCGGGGGAAACAATGAGCAGTTCTTC. This sequence encodes CASTLGGGNNEQFF.

The chain is built from TRBV4-3 and TRBJ1-4; 7 nucleotides match TRBD1. This CDR3 has 18 amino acids. Trimming removed 0 bases from V and 1 base from J; junction bases left unmatched: 8. The V gene's germline CDR1 is LGHNA and CDR2 YSLEER. The CDR3 DNA reads as TGCGCCAGCAGCCAAGATCGAGGGGGCAGGGGAACTAATGAAAAACTGTTTTTT. This translates into CASSQDRGGRGTNEKLFF.

CDR3 in amino acids: CATSTYLAGGSEQYF. CDR3 nucleotide sequence: TGTGCCACCAGCACCTATCTAGCGGGGGGCTCCGAGCAGTACTTC. The V and J genes are TRBV15 and TRBJ2-7, with 11 positions matching TRBD2. The CDR3 is made up of 15 amino acids. With 4 bases clipped from V and 6 bases from J, the junction kept 8 bases outside the gene matches. The germline CDR1 and CDR2 sequences are LNHNV and YYDKDF (reference sequence).

This clone came up once. This chain connects TRBV5-8 to TRBJ2-1, with D possibly being TRBD1 (5 bases). The CDR3 sequence is 14 residues long. CDR1 SGHTS and CDR2 YDEGEE come from the germline V gene. Trimming removed 1 base at V and 9 bases at J, with 14 bases between. The CDR3 region is CASSLRTRHGEQFF. The CDR3 region has the DNA TGTGCCAGCAGCTTGAGGACACGCCATGGTGAGCAGTTCTTC.